What follows describes a single T cell receptor (beta chain). This clone appeared once. This clone's antigen is unknown. The sample holds no much larger clone one base away, and base qualities are not on file. CDR1 and CDR2, looked up from the germline V gene, are SGHRS and YFSETQ. The junction carries 8 bases between V and J, which are trimmed by 0 bases and 4 bases respectively. Spanning cysteine to phenylalanine, the CDR3 consists of 14 amino acids. CDR3 DNA is the only sequence kept; it has 42 bases, read in frame from the first base. The treatment or condition label, as the study defines it: suppressive antiretroviral therapy. A pool of overlapping HIV-1 Gag 15-mer peptides was used at 1 ug per peptide per mL for cell stimulation. Responding CD4+ T cells were sorted by upregulation of both CD40 ligand and CD69. Participants were HIV-1-infected adults who started suppressive ART during chronic infection. For at least 4 years, participants had undetectable plasma HIV-1 RNA, below 50 copies/mL. To be included, a participant needed positive CMV serology and a CD4+ T cell count above 400 cells/uL. Before stimulation, PBMCs were isolated using density centrifugation and depleted of CD8+ T cells. For roughly 20 hours, CD8-depleted PBMCs were stimulated with anti-CD28/CD49d costimulation, a CD40-blocking antibody, and enfuvirtide, which was added to prevent new infections. Cells were sorted on a Beckman Coulter MoFlo Legacy or XDP sorter, with propidium iodide excluding dead cells. Genomic DNA was extracted using the QIAamp DNA Mini Kit for samples with more than one million cells and using the Quick-DNA Microprep Kit for all other samples.

These data originate in a study of persistence of HIV-infected CD4 T cells (dated by TCRdb to between 2020 and 2021). In terms of the full investigation: Suppressive ART had been received by participants for a median of 8 years. Apart from a couple of participants who underwent leukapheresis at a single time point, peripheral blood samples of up to 180 mL were collected from participants at multiple time points. The study isolated CMV- and HIV-1 Gag-responding CD4+ T cells from ART-treated individuals to examine antigen-driven clonal expansion of HIV-1-infected cells. Proviral sequencing was used to assess clonality among infected cells, whereas TCRbeta sequencing gauged the clonality of all cells within each sorted population. For the TCR cluster analysis across participants, under 10 participants were included for CMV and more than 5 participants for Gag. Results the study describes overall, beyond this receptor: Only a small number of individuals took part in the study, and the range of antigens tested was limited. Within the same sorted populations, TCR oligoclonality correlated with proviral oligoclonality. TCRbeta richness in CMV- and Gag-responding cells was significantly lower than in anti-CD3/anti-CD28-responding cells; CMV-responding cells had higher oligoclonality than CD3/CD28-stimulated and Gag-responding cells. Bulk TCR analyses could not be limited to the rare CMV-responding cells that actually contained HIV-1 proviruses. Enrichment of degenerate expanded CDR3beta sequences was found in antigen-responding cells, suggesting convergent selection of CD4+ responses to CMV and Gag.

The immunoSEQ hsTCRB assay version 4, run in survey mode, was used to sequence TCRbeta repertoires from genomic DNA. For TCRbeta sequencing, genomic DNA was diluted to about 10 ng/uL, with up to about 1 ug used per sample. The study's processing was this. TCRbeta data were analyzed in ImmunoSeq Analyzer 3.0, with diversity computed on productive nucleotide rearrangements. Lower-bound TCR diversity was estimated with the improved Chao index, and clonality with the Gini coefficient using the Immunarch R package. Nucleotide rearrangements that differed but encoded the same CDR3beta amino acid sequence were counted as separate clonotypes. Differential abundance analysis identified TCRbeta sequences significantly enriched in antigen-responding cells relative to anti-CD3/anti-CD28-activated cells. Using predicted peptide-MHC specificity as the basis, GLIPH2 grouped TCRs into clusters, both for each participant individually and for the merged data sets that combined participants. The table comes from immuneACCESS by way of TCRdb, which keeps in-frame sequences with V and J called. Part of the clones is missing from these tables; in studies checked, under half for an unresolved V gene and the rest for unknown reasons. V, J and clone size were drawn from that table, and D and trimming were deduced from the DNA. This sample holds tens of thousands of clones; roughly 71% were observed only once. Roughly 1.5% of the sample lies in the top ten.

The source is an adult man with HIV who was CMV-seropositive. The receptor chain draws on TRBV5-1 and TRBJ1-5, with no reliable assignment of the D segment. The sequencing used CD4+ T cells sorted from PBMCs after roughly 18-hour stimulation, collected from a patient who received antiretroviral therapy. Explained via the paper, the cell subset or site label denotes: CD40L+CD69+ CD4 T cells responding to HIV-1 Gag peptides. The nucleotides are TGCGCCAGCAGCTTGGGACCGGAGAATCAGCCCCAGCATTTT. The translation is CASSLGPENQPQHF.